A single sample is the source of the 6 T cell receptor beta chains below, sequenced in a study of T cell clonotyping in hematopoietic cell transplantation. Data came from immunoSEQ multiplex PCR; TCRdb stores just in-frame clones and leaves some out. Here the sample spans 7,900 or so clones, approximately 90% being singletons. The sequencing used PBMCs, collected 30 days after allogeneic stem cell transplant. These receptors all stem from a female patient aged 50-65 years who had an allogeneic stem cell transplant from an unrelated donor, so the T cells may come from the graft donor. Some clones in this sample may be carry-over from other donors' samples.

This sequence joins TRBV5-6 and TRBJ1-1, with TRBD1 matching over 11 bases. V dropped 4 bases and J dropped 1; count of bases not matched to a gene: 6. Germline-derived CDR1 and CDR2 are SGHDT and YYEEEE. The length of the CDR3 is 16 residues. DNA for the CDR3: TGTGCCAGCAGCCACTTTGGGACAGGGGGGAACACTGAAGCTTTCTTT. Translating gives CASSHFGTGGNTEAFF.

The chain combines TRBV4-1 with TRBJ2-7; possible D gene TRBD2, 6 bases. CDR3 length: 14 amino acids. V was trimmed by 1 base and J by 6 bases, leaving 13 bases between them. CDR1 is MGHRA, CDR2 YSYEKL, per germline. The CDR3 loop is CASSQGGGRGEQYF. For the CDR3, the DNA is TGCGCCAGCAGCCAAGGGGGAGGTAGGGGCGAGCAGTACTTC.

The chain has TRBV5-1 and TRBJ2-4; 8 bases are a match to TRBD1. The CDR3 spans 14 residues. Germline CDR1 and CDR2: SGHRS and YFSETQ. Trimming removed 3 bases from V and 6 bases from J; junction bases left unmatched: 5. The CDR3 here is CASSSDRGANIQYF. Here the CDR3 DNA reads TGCGCCAGCAGCTCCGACAGGGGCGCAAACATTCAGTACTTC.

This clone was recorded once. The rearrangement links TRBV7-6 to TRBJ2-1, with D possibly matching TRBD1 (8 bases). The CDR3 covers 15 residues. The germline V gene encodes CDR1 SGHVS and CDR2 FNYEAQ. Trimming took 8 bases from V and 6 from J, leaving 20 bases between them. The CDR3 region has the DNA TGTGCCAGCCGGGCGTTCAACAGGGGGGGCAATGAGCAGTTCTTC. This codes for CASRAFNRGGNEQFF.

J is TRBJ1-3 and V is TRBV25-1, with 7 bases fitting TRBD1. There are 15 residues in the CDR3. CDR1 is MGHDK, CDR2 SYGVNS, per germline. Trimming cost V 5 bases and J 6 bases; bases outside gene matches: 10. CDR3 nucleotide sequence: TGTGCCAGCAGTCTCTCCAGGGGGGTGGTAAACACCATATATTTT. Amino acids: CASSLSRGVVNTIYF.

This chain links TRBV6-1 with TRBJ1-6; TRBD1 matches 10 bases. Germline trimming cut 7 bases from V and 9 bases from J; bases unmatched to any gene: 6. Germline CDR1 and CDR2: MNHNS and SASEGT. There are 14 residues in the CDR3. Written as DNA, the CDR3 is TGTGCCAGCACCTGGACAGGGGGTGGTTCACCCCTCCACTTT. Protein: CASTWTGGGSPLHF.